The source of this T cell receptor (beta chain) is a study of blood T cell repertoires in COVID-19. Study-wide context: The study drew acute and convalescent COVID-19 samples from the United States, Italy and Spain. Nucleic acid was either cDNA or gDNA, and it came from T cells, B-cell-depleted T cells, or PBMCs.

How the authors handled the data: Amplifying reference gene primers gave estimates of nucleated cell counts. The data were produced by immunoSEQ multiplex PCR, yet TCRdb's version contains in-frame clones alone and is incomplete. Clone size and the V and J calls come from that table; the DNA yielded D and trimming. Altogether roughly 65,000 clones are present, more than 70% being singletons, with the ten largest covering about 4%. Germline V CDR1 and CDR2: SGHRS, YFSETQ. The CDR3 has 16 amino acids. Trimming took 4 bases from V and 4 from J, leaving 18 bases between them. The receptor's source is a man in his fifties with acute or convalescent COVID-19. Sequencing input: peripheral blood. The V call is TRBV5-1, the J call TRBJ2-1, with D perhaps matching TRBD2 (5 bases). The CDR3 spells CASSGGRTVPYNEQFF. The DNA for the CDR3 is TGCGCCAGCAGCGGAGGTAGGACCGTTCCTTACAATGAGCAGTTCTTC.